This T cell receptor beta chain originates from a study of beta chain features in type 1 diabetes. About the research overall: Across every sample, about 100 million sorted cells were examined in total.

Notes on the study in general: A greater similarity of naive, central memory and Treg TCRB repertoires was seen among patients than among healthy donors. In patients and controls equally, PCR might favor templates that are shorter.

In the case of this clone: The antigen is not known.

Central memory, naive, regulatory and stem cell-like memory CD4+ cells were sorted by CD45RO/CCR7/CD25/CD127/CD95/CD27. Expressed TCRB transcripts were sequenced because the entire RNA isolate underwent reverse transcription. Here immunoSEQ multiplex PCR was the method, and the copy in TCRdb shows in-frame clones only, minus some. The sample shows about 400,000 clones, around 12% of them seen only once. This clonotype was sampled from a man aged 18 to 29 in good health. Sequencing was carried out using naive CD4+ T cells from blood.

DNA for the CDR3: TGTGCCAGCAGCTATTACAGGGGGCAAGGCTACACCTTC. Its protein product is CASSYYRGQGYTF. The chain recombines TRBV6-5 with TRBJ1-2; 9 bases are shared with TRBD1. V dropped 6 bases and J dropped 8; count of bases not matched to a gene: 7. The CDR3 has 13 residues. CDR1 and CDR2 (germline): MNHEY, SVGAGI.